This T cell receptor beta chain was sequenced during a study of Ad26.COV2.S vaccination and SARS-CoV-2 variants (dated by TCRdb to the early 2020s). For the wider study: Donors in the vaccine arm were drawn from COV1001, a phase I-IIa trial of Ad26.COV2.S in healthy adults that was multicentre, randomized, double-blind and placebo-controlled. Ad26.COV2.S was administered intramuscularly at a dose of 5x10^10 or 1x10^11 viral particles, either as one shot or as two shots given 56 days apart. TCRbeta repertoire sequencing served as the tool for gauging how specific and how broad the SARS-CoV-2-reactive T cell receptors were following Ad26.COV2.S vaccination. A total of around 32 samples were included in the TCR-sequenced set, comprising 19 Ad26.COV2.S vaccine recipients, 5 placebo recipients and 8 SARS-CoV-2 convalescent individuals. Trial participants were randomized into five groups of five, in which low-dose or high-dose Ad26.COV2.S was given once or twice, or placebo was given on both occasions. Investigators did not know the trial group allocation while performing experiments and assessing outcomes. The study at large found these results: It was noted by the authors that total T cell responses may have been underestimated by the TCR breadth and depth analyses. Comparable non-spike TCR breadth was observed between vaccine and placebo recipients, consistent with only spike being contained in the vaccine. The study was not powered for comparison of responses between vaccine doses or regimens. Higher spike-specific TCR breadth was observed in Ad26.COV2.S recipients than in placebo recipients (P = 0.0014). After vaccination, spike-specific CD8+ and CD4+ T cell responses were reported to show substantial breadth.

As for this clone: The target of this receptor is not known. Base-call qualities are not available, and no considerably larger clone is one nucleotide away.

The CDR3 runs 16 amino acids, cysteine and phenylalanine included. Only CDR3 DNA remains: 48 bases, in frame from the first base. The V and J ends are trimmed by 3 bases and 1 base, leaving 13 bases between them. The germline V gene (reference sequence) supplies CDR1 LNHDA and CDR2 SQIVND. The immunoSEQ Assay was used to sequence TCRbeta CDR3 regions. After extraction, genomic DNA underwent amplification by bias-controlled multiplex PCR, followed by high-throughput sequencing. Under the source paper's analysis protocol: To quantify the absolute abundance of each unique TCRbeta CDR3 region, sequences were collapsed and filtered. T cell fraction was estimated by normalizing TCRbeta template counts to usable DNA, with usable DNA measured through amplification of reference genes found in all nucleated cells. Repertoire TCRs were annotated as SARS-CoV-2-specific by exact matching of V gene, CDR3 amino acid sequence and J gene to a known reactive TCR set. MIRA supplied the reference SARS-CoV-2 TCR set, which was filtered for enrichment in COVID-19-positive ImmuneCODE repertoires so that public or cross-reactive TCRs were removed. Using the MIRA antigens, annotated TCRs were further analysed by specific ORF or by position within an ORF. Breadth was defined as annotated unique rearrangements over total unique productive rearrangements; depth was the summed frequency of those rearrangements. Group comparisons of TCR breadth used two-sided Wilcoxon rank-sum tests. TCRdb mirrors the immuneACCESS table, restricted to in-frame sequences. Some clones are absent from its copies; in checked studies, under half trace to an unresolved V gene, and the reason for the others is unknown. The V and J calls and the clone size are those of that table, but D and trimming were determined from the DNA. The sample contains roughly 330,000 clones, approximately 87% of them found a single time. The top ten constitute around 5.5% of the sample.

According to the study, the label for this sample's treatment or condition signals: around 19 received Ad26.COV2.S at low or high dose, single or two shots; about 5 received placebo; per-sample allocation not given. Repertoires of vaccine and placebo recipients were sequenced from samples collected on day 63 after the first injection. In Cohort 1b, more than 20 adults aged 18-55 years were enrolled at a single site in Boston, USA, between 29 July and 7 August 2020. Ad26.COV2.S consisted of a replication-incompetent adenovirus type 26 vector by which a prefusion-stabilized SARS-CoV-2 spike protein from the original Wuhan strain was expressed.

The specimen comprised peripheral blood, sampled in a trial of Ad26.COV2.S vaccine versus placebo. The V gene is TRBV19 and the J gene is TRBJ1-5, with the identity of the D gene unclear. This sequence originates from a person between 18 and 60 years old who received the Ad26.COV2.S COVID-19 vaccine or a placebo. CDR3 loop: CASSMYPRASNQPQHF. The nucleotides are TGTGCCAGTAGTATGTACCCCCGAGCGAGCAATCAGCCCCAGCATTTT.